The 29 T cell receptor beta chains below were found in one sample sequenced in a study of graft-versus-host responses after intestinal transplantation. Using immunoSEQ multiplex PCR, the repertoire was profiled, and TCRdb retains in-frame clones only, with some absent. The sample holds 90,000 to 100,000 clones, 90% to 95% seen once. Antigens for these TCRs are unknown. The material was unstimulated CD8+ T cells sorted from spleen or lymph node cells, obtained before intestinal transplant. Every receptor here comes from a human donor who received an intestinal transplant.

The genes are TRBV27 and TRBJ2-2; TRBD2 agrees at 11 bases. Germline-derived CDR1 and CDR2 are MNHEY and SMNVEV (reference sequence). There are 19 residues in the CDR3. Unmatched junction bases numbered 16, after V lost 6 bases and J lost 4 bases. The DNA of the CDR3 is TGTGCCAGCAGGAACGCCACTAGCGGGGGACGGAGAGGCACCGGGGAGCTGTTTTTT. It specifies CASRNATSGGRRGTGELFF.

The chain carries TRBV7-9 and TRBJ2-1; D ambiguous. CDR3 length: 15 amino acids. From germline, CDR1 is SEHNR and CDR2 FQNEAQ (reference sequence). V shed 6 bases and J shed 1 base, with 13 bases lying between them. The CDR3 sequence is CASRSAWASYNEQFF. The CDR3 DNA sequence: TGTGCCAGCAGGTCTGCATGGGCTTCCTACAATGAGCAGTTCTTC.

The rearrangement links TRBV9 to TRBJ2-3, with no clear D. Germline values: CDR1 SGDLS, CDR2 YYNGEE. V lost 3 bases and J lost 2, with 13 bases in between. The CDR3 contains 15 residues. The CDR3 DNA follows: TGTGCCAGCAGCGCCAGACTCTCCCTCACAGATACGCAGTATTTT. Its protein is CASSARLSLTDTQYF.

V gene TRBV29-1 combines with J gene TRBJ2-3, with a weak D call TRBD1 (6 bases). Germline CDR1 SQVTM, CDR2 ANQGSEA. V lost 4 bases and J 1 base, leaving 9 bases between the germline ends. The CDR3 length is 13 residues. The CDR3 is CSVARQGTDTQYF. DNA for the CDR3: TGCAGCGTTGCGCGACAGGGCACAGATACGCAGTATTTT.

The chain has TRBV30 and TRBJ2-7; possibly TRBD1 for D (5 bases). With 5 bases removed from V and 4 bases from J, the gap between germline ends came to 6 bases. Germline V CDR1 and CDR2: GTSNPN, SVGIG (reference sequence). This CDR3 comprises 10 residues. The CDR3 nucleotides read TGTGCCTGGGGGGCTTACGAGCAGTACTTC. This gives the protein CAWGAYEQYF. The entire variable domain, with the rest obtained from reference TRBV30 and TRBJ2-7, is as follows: SQTIHQWPATLVQPVGSPLSLECTVEGTSNPNLYWYRQAAGRGLQLLFYSVGIGQISSEVPQNLSASRPQDRQFILSSKKLLLSDSGFYLCAWGAYEQYFGPGTRLTVT.

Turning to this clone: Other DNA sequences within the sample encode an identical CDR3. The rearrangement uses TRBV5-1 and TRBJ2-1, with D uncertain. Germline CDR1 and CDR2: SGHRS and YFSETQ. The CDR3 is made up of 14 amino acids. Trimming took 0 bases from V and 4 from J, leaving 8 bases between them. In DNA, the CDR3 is TGCGCCAGCAGCTTGGCCCCTTCTTACAATGAGCAGTTCTTC. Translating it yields CASSLAPSYNEQFF.

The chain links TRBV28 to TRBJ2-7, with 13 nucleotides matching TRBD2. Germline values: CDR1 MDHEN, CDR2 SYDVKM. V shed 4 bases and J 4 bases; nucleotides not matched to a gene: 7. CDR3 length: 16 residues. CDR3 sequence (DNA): TGTGCCAGCAGTTACGTGGGACTAGCGGGACTGTACGAGCAGTACTTC. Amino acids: CASSYVGLAGLYEQYF.

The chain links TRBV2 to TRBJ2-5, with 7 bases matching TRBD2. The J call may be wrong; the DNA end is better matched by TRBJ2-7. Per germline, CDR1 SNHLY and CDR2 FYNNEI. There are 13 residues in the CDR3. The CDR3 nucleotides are TGTGCCAATTTGGGGACTACTTCATACGAGCAGTACTTC. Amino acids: CANLGTTSYEQYF.

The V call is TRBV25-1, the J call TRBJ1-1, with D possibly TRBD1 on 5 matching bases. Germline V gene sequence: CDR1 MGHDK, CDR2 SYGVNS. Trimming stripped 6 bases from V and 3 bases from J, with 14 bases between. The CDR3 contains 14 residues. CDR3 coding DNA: TGTGCCAGCAGCGAAACTGACAGATACACTGAAGCTTTCTTT. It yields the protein CASSETDRYTEAFF.

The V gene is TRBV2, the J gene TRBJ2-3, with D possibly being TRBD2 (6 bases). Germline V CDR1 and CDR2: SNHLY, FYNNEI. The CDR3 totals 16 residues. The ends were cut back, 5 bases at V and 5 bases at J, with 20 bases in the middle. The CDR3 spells CASSHTRDSPRDTQYF. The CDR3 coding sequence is TGTGCCAGCAGTCACACGAGGGACTCGCCCCGAGATACGCAGTATTTT.

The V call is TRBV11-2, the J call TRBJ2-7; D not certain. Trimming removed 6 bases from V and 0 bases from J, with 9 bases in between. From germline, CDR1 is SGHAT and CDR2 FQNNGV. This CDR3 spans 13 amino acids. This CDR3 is CASSFSSSYEQYF. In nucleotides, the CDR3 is TGTGCCAGCAGTTTTTCGAGCTCCTACGAGCAGTACTTC.

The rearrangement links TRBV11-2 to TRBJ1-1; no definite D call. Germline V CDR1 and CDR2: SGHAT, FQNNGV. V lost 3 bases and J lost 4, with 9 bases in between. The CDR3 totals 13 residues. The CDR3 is CASSFGGITEAFF. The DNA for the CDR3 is TGTGCCAGCAGCTTCGGCGGGATCACTGAAGCTTTCTTT.

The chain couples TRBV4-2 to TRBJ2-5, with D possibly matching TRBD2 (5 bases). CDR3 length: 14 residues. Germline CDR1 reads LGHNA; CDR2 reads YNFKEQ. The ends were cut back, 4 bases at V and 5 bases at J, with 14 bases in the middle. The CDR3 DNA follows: TGTGCCAGCAGCCCGGCGGGCCTAGCCGAGACCCAGTACTTC. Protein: CASSPAGLAETQYF.

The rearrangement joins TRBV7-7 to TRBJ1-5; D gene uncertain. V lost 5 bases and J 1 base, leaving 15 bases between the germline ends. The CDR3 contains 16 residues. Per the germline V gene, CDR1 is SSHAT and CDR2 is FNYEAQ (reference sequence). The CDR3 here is CASSLRKQSSNQPQHF. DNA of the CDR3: TGTGCCAGCAGCCTCAGGAAGCAGAGCAGCAATCAGCCCCAGCATTTT.

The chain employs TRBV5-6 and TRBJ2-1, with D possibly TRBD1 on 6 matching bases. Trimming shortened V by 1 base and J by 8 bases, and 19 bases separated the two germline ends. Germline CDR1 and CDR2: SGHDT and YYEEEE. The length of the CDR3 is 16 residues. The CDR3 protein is CASSLIQGYAFYEQFF. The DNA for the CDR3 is TGTGCCAGCAGCTTGATACAGGGTTATGCTTTCTATGAGCAGTTCTTC.

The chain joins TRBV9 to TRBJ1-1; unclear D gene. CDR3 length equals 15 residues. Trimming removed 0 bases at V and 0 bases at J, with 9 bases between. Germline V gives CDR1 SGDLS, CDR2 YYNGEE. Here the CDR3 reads CASSVVEGLNTEAFF. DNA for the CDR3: TGTGCCAGCAGCGTAGTGGAGGGCTTGAACACTGAAGCTTTCTTT.

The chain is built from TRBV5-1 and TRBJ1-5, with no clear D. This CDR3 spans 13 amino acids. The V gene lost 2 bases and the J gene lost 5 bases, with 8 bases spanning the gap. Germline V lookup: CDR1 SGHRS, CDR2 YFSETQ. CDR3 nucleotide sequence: TGCGCCAGCAGCTTAGGGCGGGATCAGCCCCAGCATTTT. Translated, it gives CASSLGRDQPQHF.

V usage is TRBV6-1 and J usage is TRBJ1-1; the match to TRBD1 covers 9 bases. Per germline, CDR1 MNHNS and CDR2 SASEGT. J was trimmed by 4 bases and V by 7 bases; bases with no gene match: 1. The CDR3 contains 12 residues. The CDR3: CASTTGGTEAFF. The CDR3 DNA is TGTGCCAGCACGACAGGGGGCACTGAAGCTTTCTTT.

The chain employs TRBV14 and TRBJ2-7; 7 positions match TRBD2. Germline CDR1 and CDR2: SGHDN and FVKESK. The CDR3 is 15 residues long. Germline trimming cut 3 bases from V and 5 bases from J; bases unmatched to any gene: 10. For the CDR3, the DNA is TGTGCCAGCAGCCAGAGCGGGGTTCGGGGAGACGAGCAGTACTTC. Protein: CASSQSGVRGDEQYF.

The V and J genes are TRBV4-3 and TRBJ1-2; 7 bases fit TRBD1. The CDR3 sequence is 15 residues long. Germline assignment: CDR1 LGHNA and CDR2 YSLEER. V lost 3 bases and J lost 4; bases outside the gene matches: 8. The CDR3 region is CASSQTTGSGYGYTF. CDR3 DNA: TGCGCCAGCAGCCAGACGACAGGGTCGGGCTATGGCTACACCTTC.

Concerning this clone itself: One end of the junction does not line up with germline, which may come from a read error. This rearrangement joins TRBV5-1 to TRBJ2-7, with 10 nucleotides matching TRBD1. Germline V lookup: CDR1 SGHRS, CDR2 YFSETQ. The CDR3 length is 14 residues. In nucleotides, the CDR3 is TGCGCCAGCAGCTCACCACCCGGGACAGGGGTGAGCGACTTC. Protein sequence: CASSSPPGTGVSDF.

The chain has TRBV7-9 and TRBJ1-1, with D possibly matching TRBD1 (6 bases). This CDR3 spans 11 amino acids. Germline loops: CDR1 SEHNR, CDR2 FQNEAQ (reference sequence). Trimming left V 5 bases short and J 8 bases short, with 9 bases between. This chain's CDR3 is CASSIGTEAFF. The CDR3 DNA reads TGTGCCAGCAGCATAGGGACAGAAGCTTTCTTT.

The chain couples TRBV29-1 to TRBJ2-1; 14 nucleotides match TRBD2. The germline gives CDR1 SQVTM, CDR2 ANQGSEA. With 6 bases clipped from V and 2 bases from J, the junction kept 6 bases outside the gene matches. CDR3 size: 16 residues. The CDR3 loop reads CSVVTSGRVTYNEQFF. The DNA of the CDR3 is TGCAGCGTGGTGACTAGCGGGAGGGTCACCTACAATGAGCAGTTCTTC.

The CDR3 DNA follows: TGCGCCAGCCTACTAGCGGGGGGACCTGAGCAGTTCTTC. Translating gives CASLLAGGPEQFF. V is TRBV10-1 and J is TRBJ2-1; 12 bases map to TRBD2. Germline CDR1 is WNHNN and CDR2 is SYGVQD (reference sequence). The CDR3 runs to 13 residues. The junction had 5 bases not matched to a gene; V was cut back by 8 bases and J by 9 bases.

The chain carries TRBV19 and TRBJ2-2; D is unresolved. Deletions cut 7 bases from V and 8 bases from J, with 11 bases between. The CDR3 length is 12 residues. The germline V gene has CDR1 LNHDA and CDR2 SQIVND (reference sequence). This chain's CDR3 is CASMYSQGELFF. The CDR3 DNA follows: TGTGCCAGTATGTACAGTCAAGGGGAGCTGTTTTTT.

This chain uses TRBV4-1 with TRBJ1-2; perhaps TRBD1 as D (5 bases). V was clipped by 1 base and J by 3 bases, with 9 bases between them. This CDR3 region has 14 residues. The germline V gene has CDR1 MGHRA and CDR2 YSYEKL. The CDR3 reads CASSQAWGDYGYTF. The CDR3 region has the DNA TGCGCCAGCAGCCAAGCTTGGGGGGACTATGGCTACACCTTC.

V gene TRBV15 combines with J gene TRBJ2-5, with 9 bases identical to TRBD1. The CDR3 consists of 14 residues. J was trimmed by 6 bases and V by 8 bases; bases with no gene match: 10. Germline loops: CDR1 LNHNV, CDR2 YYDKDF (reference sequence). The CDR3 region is CATETGTGSKTQYF. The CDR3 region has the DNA TGTGCCACCGAGACCGGGACAGGGAGTAAGACCCAGTACTTC. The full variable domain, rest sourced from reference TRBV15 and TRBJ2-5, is DAMVIQNPRYQVTQFGKPVTLSCSQTLNHNVMYWYQQKSSQAPKLLFHYYDKDFNNEADTPDNFQSRRPNTSFCFLDIRSPGLGDTAMYLCATETGTGSKTQYFGPGTRLLVL.

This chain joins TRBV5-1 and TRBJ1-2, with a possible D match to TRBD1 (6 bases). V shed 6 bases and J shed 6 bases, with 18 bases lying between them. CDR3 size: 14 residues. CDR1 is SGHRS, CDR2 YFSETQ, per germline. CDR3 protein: CASTPGQTDNGYTF. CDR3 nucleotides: TGCGCCAGCACACCTGGACAGACCGATAATGGCTACACCTTC.

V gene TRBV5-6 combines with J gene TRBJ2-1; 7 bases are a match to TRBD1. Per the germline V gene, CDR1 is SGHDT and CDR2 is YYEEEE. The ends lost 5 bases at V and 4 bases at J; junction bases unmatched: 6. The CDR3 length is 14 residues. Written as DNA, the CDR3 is TGTGCCAGCAGTGGTGCAGGGGGATACAATGAGCAGTTCTTC. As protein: CASSGAGGYNEQFF. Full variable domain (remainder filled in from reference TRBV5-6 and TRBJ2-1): DAGVTQSPTHLIKTRGQQVTLRCSPKSGHDTVSWYQQALGQGPQFIFQYYEEEERQRGNFPDRFSGHQFPNYSSELNVNALLLGDSALYLCASSGAGGYNEQFFGPGTRLTVL.